This TCR beta chain was identified during a study of blood T cell repertoires in COVID-19. The wider study: T cells, B-cell-depleted T cells, or PBMCs supplied cDNA or gDNA.

In the original workflow: Estimation of nucleated cell counts was performed using reference gene primer amplification. Sequencing used immunoSEQ multiplex PCR; TCRdb keeps in-frame clones, though not all of them. V and J calls and clone size come straight from that table; D and trimming were deduced from the DNA. The sample comprises about 270,000 clones, around 87% of which are singletons, and under 2.5% rests with the top ten. V gave up 0 bases and J gave up 9 bases; unmatched junction bases: 7. This CDR3 region has 16 residues. In germline, CDR1 is SGHDN, CDR2 FVKESK. This clonotype originated in a woman between 18 and 30 years old who had recovered from COVID-19. The chain is built from TRBV14 and TRBJ1-6, with 8 bases matching TRBD1. Material for sequencing was PBMCs or T cells enriched from blood (not recorded which). The CDR3 loop is CASSQDLAGGVSPLHF. Here the CDR3 DNA reads TGTGCCAGCAGCCAAGATCTCGCAGGGGGCGTTTCACCCCTCCACTTT.